The clone carrying this T cell receptor beta chain has just a few counts. Its target is not known. The junction had 3 bases not matched to a gene; V was cut back by 4 bases and J by 4 bases. The CDR3 sequence is 14 residues long. Germline assignment: CDR1 SNHLY and CDR2 FYNNEI. The data were obtained in a study of T cell responses to AZD1222 COVID-19 vaccine. General study results and limits: Targets within unmutated variant regions were reportedly found for nearly half of spike-specific TCRs. Spike-specific TCR breadth and depth both grew after two AZD1222 doses. Sampling captured repertoires only after the peak T cell response. The study identified only 6 or 7 AZD1222 recipients as seropositive at baseline.

TCRdb's table, derived via immunoSEQ multiplex PCR, lists solely in-frame clones and lacks some. The sample carries about 47,000 clones, around 80% recorded once. The specimen was peripheral blood, collected 28 days after the second dose of the MenACWY control vaccine. The sequence derives from an adult who received the MenACWY meningococcal vaccine as a control. The chain employs TRBV2 and TRBJ2-5; 10 positions match TRBD1. The CDR3 reads CASSGGQGRETQYF. The DNA of the CDR3 is TGTGCCAGCAGTGGGGGACAGGGGCGAGAGACCCAGTACTTC.